Sequencing of this T cell receptor (beta chain) was carried out in a study of CD8 T cells in Susac syndrome. The multiple sclerosis control group was made up of treatment-naive patients with stable or active relapsing-remitting disease. TEMRA cells were FACS-enriched, while CD8+ and CD4+ T cells were negatively isolated. Random hexamers were used to reverse transcribe about 0.45 to 1 ug of RNA. Amplification of TCR beta CDR3 across 54 Vbeta and 13 Jbeta was performed with immunoSEQ multiplex PCR. A single record per CDR3 protein comes from TCRdb applying MiXCR to the immunoSEQ multiplex PCR reads. The data contain about 66,000 distinct CDR3 sequences, roughly 94% of them singletons. The CDR3 consists of 17 residues. Germline V lookup: CDR1 MDHEN, CDR2 SYDVKM. Deletions cut 3 bases from V and 0 bases from J, with 18 bases between.

This rearrangement joins TRBV28 to TRBJ2-7, with no clear D. The TCR comes from a human donor with multiple sclerosis. Sample: CD8+ T cells from PBMCs. CDR3 sequence (DNA): TGTGCCAGCAGTTTCCCCAGTAGTGTTCCCAGCTCCTACGAGCAGTACTTC. Translating gives CASSFPSSVPSSYEQYF.